The entry below describes one T cell receptor (beta chain). The data were taken from a study of blood T cell repertoires in COVID-19. The length of the CDR3 is 18 residues. With V trimmed by 2 bases and J by 4 bases, 17 bases remained unmatched. Original methodology: Amplification of reference gene primers provided the estimated nucleated cell counts. The data were produced by immunoSEQ multiplex PCR, yet TCRdb's version contains in-frame clones alone and is incomplete. D and trimming come from the DNA, and the V and J calls and clone size come from that table. Among 250,000 to 350,000 clones listed, about 81% were seen once.

V usage is TRBV5-3 and J usage is TRBJ1-2; 7 bases match TRBD1. TRBV5-3 belongs to the ORF category, with a function that is uncertain. Material: peripheral blood. The clonotype comes from a human donor with COVID-19, enrolled during active disease. The donor label of this sample is uncertain. The CDR3 protein is CARSFGAPIKGARYGYTF. CDR3 nucleotide sequence: TGTGCCAGAAGCTTTGGGGCCCCTATCAAGGGGGCACGCTATGGCTACACCTTC.